The 2 T cell receptor beta chains given below trace back to one sample, sequenced in a study of blood T cell repertoires in COVID-19. Method: immunoSEQ multiplex PCR; TCRdb's copy keeps in-frame clones and lacks some. The data contain some 16,000 clones, 80% to 90% of them singletons. The sequencing sample was made of peripheral blood. The source is a man at least 80 years old with acute or convalescent COVID-19.

This chain connects TRBV27 to TRBJ1-2; TRBD1 matches at 8 bases. After removal of 7 bases from V and 2 bases from J, the junction contained 15 bases not matched to a gene. The CDR3 extends over 17 amino acids. Germline-derived CDR1 and CDR2 are MNHEY and SMNVEV (reference sequence). This CDR3 is CASTVRGGQGANYGYTF. DNA of the CDR3: TGTGCCAGCACCGTCCGCGGAGGGCAGGGGGCGAACTATGGCTACACCTTC.

The V call is TRBV19, the J call TRBJ2-2; 7 bases map to TRBD1. The CDR3 totals 15 residues. Looked up from germline, CDR1 is LNHDA and CDR2 is SQIVND (reference sequence). J gave up 0 bases and V 2 bases, and 0 bases lay outside the gene matches. Here the CDR3 DNA reads TGTGCCAGTAGTATACAGGGGGCGAACACCGGGGAGCTGTTTTTT. Its protein product is CASSIQGANTGELFF.